Listed below are T cell receptor beta chains from one sample, sequenced in a study of shared clonotypes between healthy human individuals. Profiling relied on immunoSEQ multiplex PCR, and the TCRdb table lists in-frame clones only, not all of them. Altogether about 1 million clones are present, around 78% being singletons, with the ten largest covering roughly 0.56%. The specimen was memory CD4+ T cells from PBMCs. Receptors were obtained from a man between 18 and 29 years old in good health. Some clones in this sample may be carry-over from other donors' samples. The CDR3 runs from the conserved cysteine through the conserved F or W. The D gene is left open where the match is weak. Only part of the rows carry a size: once, few, many, or a class if the clone is expanded.

V gene	D gene	J gene	clone size	CDR3 protein	CDR3 DNA
TRBV28	-	TRBJ2-2	-	CASSLGGRDTGELFF	TGTGCCAGCAGTTTAGGAGGACGGGACACCGGGGAGCTGTTTTTT
TRBV18	TRBD1	TRBJ2-2	-	CASSPSGQGGTGELFF	TGTGCCAGCTCACCGTCTGGACAGGGAGGCACCGGGGAGCTGTTTTTT
TRBV9	TRBD2	TRBJ2-3	-	CASSASIPGLEGPIMQYF	TGTGCCAGCAGCGCGTCAATCCCGGGACTAGAGGGCCCTATTATGCAGTATTTT
TRBV5-6	TRBD2	TRBJ2-5	-	CASSPAGGQETQYF	TGTGCCAGCAGCCCGGCGGGGGGCCAAGAGACCCAGTACTTC
TRBV28	-	TRBJ1-2	once	CASSLVNYGYTF	TGTGCCAGCAGTTTGGTAAACTATGGCTACACCTTC
TRBV2	-	TRBJ2-2	-	CASTGTVNANTGELFF	TGTGCCAGCACCGGGACGGTCAACGCGAACACCGGGGAGCTGTTTTTT
TRBV5-1	-	TRBJ2-1	-	CASSLEAGTNNEQFF	TGCGCCAGCAGCTTGGAGGCAGGGACCAACAATGAGCAGTTCTTC
TRBV5-1	TRBD1	TRBJ1-5	-	CANSPGQGNQPQHF	TGCGCCAACAGCCCCGGACAGGGCAATCAGCCCCAGCATTTT
TRBV15	TRBD1	TRBJ1-1	few	CATSRDYRGSTEAFF	TGTGCCACCAGCAGAGATTACAGGGGGTCCACTGAAGCTTTCTTT
TRBV29-1	TRBD2	TRBJ2-1	-	CSVARGSYNEQFF	TGCAGCGTTGCGCGGGGGTCCTACAATGAGCAGTTCTTC
TRBV4-1	-	TRBJ1-5	-	CASSPRTTTAYSNQPQHF	TGCGCCAGCAGCCCAAGAACGACGACCGCCTATAGCAATCAGCCCCAGCATTTT
TRBV10-3	TRBD1	TRBJ1-5	once	CAISESIQGIQPQHF	TGTGCCATCAGTGAGTCGATACAGGGGATCCAGCCCCAGCATTTT
TRBV5-1	-	TRBJ2-1	-	CASSPTGNSYNEQFF	TGCGCCAGCAGCCCAACAGGGAATTCCTACAATGAGCAGTTCTTC
TRBV7-8	-	TRBJ1-2	-	CASSLGTPYGYTF	TGTGCCAGCAGCTTAGGGACACCCTATGGCTACACCTTC
TRBV4-3	-	TRBJ2-3	-	CASSQGGGRTDTQYF	TGCGCCAGCAGCCAAGGAGGAGGAAGGACAGATACGCAGTATTTT
TRBV7-6	-	TRBJ2-3	-	CASASRFSTDTQYF	TGTGCCAGCGCCTCTAGGTTTAGCACAGATACGCAGTATTTT
TRBV4-1	-	TRBJ2-5	-	CASSRRGRDGTQYF	TGCGCCAGCAGCCGCCGGGGGCGCGACGGGACCCAGTACTTC